This is a list of T cell receptor beta chains from one sample in a study of OX40 agonist ivuxolimab in advanced cancers. TCRdb keeps only in-frame clones here, not all; method: immunoSEQ multiplex PCR. The data hold roughly 74,000 clones, with approximately 95% observed a single time. The sequencing used CD4+ or CD8+ T cells sorted from blood, collected in a trial of the OX40 agonist ivuxolimab. These receptors were taken from an adult with an advanced solid tumor such as melanoma, head and neck, liver or kidney cancer. Both conserved end residues are part of each CDR3. Fields, in order: CDR3 DNA, CDR3 protein, D gene, J gene, clone size, V gene. D genes are given only for firm matches. Only part of the rows carry a size: once, few, many, or a class if the clone is expanded.

TGTGCCAGCAGCTCAACAGGGGGCCAAGGCTCCTACAATGAGCAGTTCTTC,CASSSTGGQGSYNEQFF,TRBD1,TRBJ2-1,.,TRBV7-9
TGTGCCAGCAGTTACTCGATCCGGACAGCTGGAAACACCATATATTTT,CASSYSIRTAGNTIYF,.,TRBJ1-3,.,TRBV6-5
TGTGCCAGCAGCTTAATTGGGGGAAGCTCAGGGGACACCTTC,CASSLIGGSSGDTF,.,TRBJ1-2,.,TRBV11-2
TGTGCCAGTAGTCGACGACTAGCGGGAAGACCCAATGAGCAGTTCTTC,CASSRRLAGRPNEQFF,TRBD2,TRBJ2-1,.,TRBV19
TGTGCCAGTAACATACCGGGACAGGGGGACCGTACGGATGAGCAGTTCTTC,CASNIPGQGDRTDEQFF,TRBD1,TRBJ2-1,.,TRBV19
TGTGCCAGTAGTATAGTCCCTGACAGGGGTAATGAAGCTTTCTTT,CASSIVPDRGNEAFF,TRBD1,TRBJ1-1,.,TRBV19
TGTGCCAGCAGCTCCCGGGGGGAGGTTCCCCTCCACTTT,CASSSRGEVPLHF,.,TRBJ1-6,.,TRBV7-9
TGCAGCGTACCCCTGGGGGGCCGGAACGAGCAGTACTTC,CSVPLGGRNEQYF,.,TRBJ2-7,once,TRBV29-1
TGTGCCAGCAGCTTCAGGGGCCCCAACACCGGGGAGCTGTTTTTT,CASSFRGPNTGELFF,.,TRBJ2-2,.,TRBV7-6
TGTGCCAGTAGTATTAGGACTAGCGGGTCCACAGATACGCAGTATTTT,CASSIRTSGSTDTQYF,TRBD2,TRBJ2-3,.,TRBV19
TGTGCCAGTAGTATAGTCGTCCGGGAGACCGGGGAGCTGTTTTTT,CASSIVVRETGELFF,.,TRBJ2-2,.,TRBV19
TGTGCCAGCAGCGGTCTGGGACTAGCGGGGGGGCCGGTCTTC,CASSGLGLAGGPVF,TRBD2,TRBJ2-1,.,TRBV9
TGTGCCATCAGTGGCCTAGCAAACACCGGGGAGCTGTTTTTT,CAISGLANTGELFF,.,TRBJ2-2,.,TRBV10-3
TGTGCCAGCAGTTACTCGGACTCTGGAAACACCATATATTTT,CASSYSDSGNTIYF,.,TRBJ1-3,.,TRBV6-5
TGTGCCAGCAGCCTACGGACTAGAGATTTAGATACGCAGTATTTT,CASSLRTRDLDTQYF,TRBD2,TRBJ2-3,.,TRBV7-3
TGCAGCGTTGAGGAGGTATCCTCCTACGAGCAGTACTTC,CSVEEVSSYEQYF,.,TRBJ2-7,.,TRBV29-1
TGTGCCAGCAGTTTCTACAGGGCTGGTGATCAGCCCCAGCATTTT,CASSFYRAGDQPQHF,.,TRBJ1-5,.,TRBV6-6
TGTGCCAGCAGTTTATCGACAGGGGTGAACGAGCAGTACTTC,CASSLSTGVNEQYF,TRBD1,TRBJ2-7,.,TRBV27
TGTGCCAGCCGGAGAGGCTCGGGCACTGAAGCTTTCTTT,CASRRGSGTEAFF,.,TRBJ1-1,.,TRBV6-5
TGTGCCAGCAGCTTAGGTGGCTCCCCGGAGGACTTC,CASSLGGSPEDF,.,TRBJ2-7,.,TRBV7-9
TGCGCCAGCAGCCGAGGGACAGGGGACTCCTACGAGCAGTACTTC,CASSRGTGDSYEQYF,TRBD1,TRBJ2-7,.,TRBV4-3
TGTGCCAGTAGTATATCCCTCCGGACAGAAGCTTTCTTT,CASSISLRTEAFF,.,TRBJ1-1,.,TRBV19
TGTGCCAGCAGTAGGGAATCCAGGGGGCGCCTCTATGGCTACACCTTC,CASSRESRGRLYGYTF,TRBD1,TRBJ1-2,.,TRBV25-1
TGCGCCAGCAGCCAAGATCAGTTGGGGGTGGACTACGAGCAGTACTTC,CASSQDQLGVDYEQYF,.,TRBJ2-7,.,TRBV4-1
TGTGCCAGCTATGGAAAGACAGGGGTAGCGGGAGAGAGGGAGACCCAGTACTTC,CASYGKTGVAGERETQYF,.,TRBJ2-5,once,TRBV21-1
TGTGCCAGCAGCTTAGGGACGGGACCCTACGAGCAGTACTTC,CASSLGTGPYEQYF,.,TRBJ2-7,.,TRBV11-2
TGTGCCAGCAGCTTAGAGCTCACCGGGACATACTCTGGAAACACCATATATTTT,CASSLELTGTYSGNTIYF,.,TRBJ1-3,.,TRBV7-6
TGTGCCAGCAGTCCACCCCAGGCTAACGAGCAGTACTTC,CASSPPQANEQYF,.,TRBJ2-7,.,TRBV14
TGTGCCAGCAGCTCATGGGCCGGGGGGGTCTACGAGCAGTACTTC,CASSSWAGGVYEQYF,TRBD2,TRBJ2-7,.,TRBV7-8
TGTGCCAGCAGTTCCGGACAGGGGAGGCAAGAGACCCAGTACTTC,CASSSGQGRQETQYF,TRBD1,TRBJ2-5,.,TRBV7-8
TGTGCCAGCAGCTTAGCCACTTTCGAGCAGTTCTTC,CASSLATFEQFF,.,TRBJ2-1,.,TRBV7-9
TGCGCCAGCAGCTTGGGACAGGGGCCGCTCGAGCAGTACTTC,CASSLGQGPLEQYF,TRBD1,TRBJ2-7,.,TRBV4-1
TGTGCCAGCAGCTTAACGGGGGAGTCGACTGCACGCCTCACCGGGGAGCTGTTTTTT,CASSLTGESTARLTGELFF,.,TRBJ2-2,.,TRBV7-6
TGTGCCACCAGCAGACCGGACGGTGGTGCCGGAAACACCATATATTTT,CATSRPDGGAGNTIYF,.,TRBJ1-3,.,TRBV15
TGCGCCAGCAGCCAAGATTTCCAGGGGGCAGCTAACTATGGCTACACCTTC,CASSQDFQGAANYGYTF,TRBD1,TRBJ1-2,once,TRBV4-1